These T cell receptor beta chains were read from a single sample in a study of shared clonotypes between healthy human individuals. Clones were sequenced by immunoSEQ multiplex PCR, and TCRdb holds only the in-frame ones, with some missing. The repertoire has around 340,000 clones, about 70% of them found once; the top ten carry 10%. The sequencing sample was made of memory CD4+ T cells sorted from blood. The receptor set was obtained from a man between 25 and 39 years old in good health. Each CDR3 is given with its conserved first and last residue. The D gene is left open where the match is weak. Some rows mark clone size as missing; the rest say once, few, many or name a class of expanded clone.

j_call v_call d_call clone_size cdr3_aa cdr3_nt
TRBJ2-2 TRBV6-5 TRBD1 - CASKGTGKTGELFF TGTGCCAGCAAAGGGACAGGGAAAACCGGGGAGCTGTTTTTT
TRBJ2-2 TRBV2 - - CASRAFANTGELFF TGTGCCAGCAGAGCTTTCGCGAACACCGGGGAGCTGTTTTTT
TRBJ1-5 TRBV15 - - CATSRGFTGRSNQPQHF TGTGCCACCAGCCGCGGTTTTACAGGACGAAGCAATCAGCCCCAGCATTTT
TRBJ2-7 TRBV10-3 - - CAISESKGTEQYF TGTGCCATCAGTGAGTCGAAGGGAACTGAGCAGTACTTC
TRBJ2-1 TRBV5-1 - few CASSQIIAASSYNEQFF TGCGCCAGCAGCCAAATTATAGCGGCGAGCTCCTACAATGAGCAGTTCTTC
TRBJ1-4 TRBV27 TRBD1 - CASSHGTGDEKLFF TGTGCCAGCAGTCACGGGACAGGGGATGAAAAACTGTTTTTT
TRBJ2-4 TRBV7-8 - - CASSFYRTPPGNIQYF TGTGCCAGCAGCTTTTATAGGACACCCCCAGGAAACATTCAGTACTTC
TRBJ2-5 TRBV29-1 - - CSVGLGRGSGTQYF TGCAGCGTTGGACTCGGTAGGGGGTCAGGGACCCAGTACTTC
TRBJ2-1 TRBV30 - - CAWIGGNSYNEQFF TGTGCCTGGATCGGCGGAAACTCCTACAATGAGCAGTTCTTC
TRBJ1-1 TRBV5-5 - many CASSLDSAEAFF TGTGCCAGCAGCTTGGACAGTGCTGAAGCTTTCTTT
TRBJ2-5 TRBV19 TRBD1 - CATMGKRQGQADEETQYF TGTGCCACCATGGGGAAAAGACAGGGCCAAGCCGATGAAGAGACCCAGTACTTC
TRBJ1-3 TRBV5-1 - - CASSLEGSRSGNTIYF TGCGCCAGCAGCTTGGAAGGCTCCCGCTCTGGAAACACCATATATTTT
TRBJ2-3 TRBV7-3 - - CASSSGVHTSSDTQYF TGTGCCAGCAGCTCCGGCGTACACACGTCGTCGGATACGCAGTATTTT
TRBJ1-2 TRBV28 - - CASKTPELYGYTF TGTGCCAGCAAAACCCCGGAGCTCTATGGCTACACCTTC
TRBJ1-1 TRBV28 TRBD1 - CASSQGQPTEAFF TGTGCCAGCAGTCAGGGACAGCCCACTGAAGCTTTCTTT
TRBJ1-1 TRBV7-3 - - CASSTRMNTEAFF TGTGCCAGCAGCACCCGTATGAACACTGAAGCTTTCTTT
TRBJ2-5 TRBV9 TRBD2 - CASSATLAGVETQYF TGTGCCAGCAGCGCGACACTAGCGGGAGTGGAGACCCAGTACTTC
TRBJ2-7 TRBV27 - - CASSPYNRPGEQYF TGTGCCAGCAGTCCCTACAACAGGCCTGGGGAGCAGTACTTC
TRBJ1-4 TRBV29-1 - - CSVEAYEKLFF TGCAGCGTTGAGGCTTATGAAAAACTGTTTTTT
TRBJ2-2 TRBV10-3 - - CAISELGGPSTGELFF TGTGCCATCAGTGAATTAGGGGGGCCGAGCACCGGGGAGCTGTTTTTT
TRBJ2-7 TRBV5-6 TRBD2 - CASTPLSAGVSHEQYF TGTGCCAGCACCCCGCTGTCAGCGGGAGTTTCCCACGAGCAGTACTTC
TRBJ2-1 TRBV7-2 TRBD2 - CASSFPFSGRASYNEQFF TGTGCCAGCAGCTTCCCCTTTAGCGGGAGGGCCTCCTACAATGAGCAGTTCTTC
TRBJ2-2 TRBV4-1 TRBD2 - CASRPPGLAGTGELFF TGCGCCAGCAGACCTCCGGGACTAGCGGGTACCGGGGAGCTGTTTTTT
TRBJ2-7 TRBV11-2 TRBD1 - CASSFGQGLTYEQYF TGTGCCAGCAGCTTTGGACAGGGACTGACCTACGAGCAGTACTTC
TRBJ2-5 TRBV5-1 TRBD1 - CASTPTGLETQYF TGCGCCAGCACCCCGACAGGGTTGGAGACCCAGTACTTC
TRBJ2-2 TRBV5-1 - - CASSLGVSDTGELFF TGCGCCAGCAGCTTGGGAGTAAGCGACACCGGGGAGCTGTTTTTT
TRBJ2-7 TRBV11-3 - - CASSLVFPSYEQYF TGTGCCAGCAGCTTGGTTTTCCCCTCCTACGAGCAGTACTTC
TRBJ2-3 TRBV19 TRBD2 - CASSTGTSKGQNGYF TGTGCCAGTAGTACCGGGACTAGCAAAGGCCAGAATGGGTATTTT
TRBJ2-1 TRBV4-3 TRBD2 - CASSQSGSSYNEQFF TGCGCCAGCAGCCAGAGCGGGAGCTCCTACAATGAGCAGTTCTTC
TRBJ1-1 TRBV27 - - CASSLQEDTEAFF TGTGCCAGCAGTTTACAGGAGGACACTGAAGCTTTCTTT
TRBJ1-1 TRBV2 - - CASNPDSGRTEAFF TGTGCCAGCAACCCCGACAGTGGGAGGACTGAAGCTTTCTTT
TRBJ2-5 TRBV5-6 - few CASSSLGWETQYF TGTGCCAGCAGCTCCCTGGGGTGGGAGACCCAGTACTTC
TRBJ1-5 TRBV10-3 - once CAISGGNNQPQHF TGTGCCATCAGTGGGGGGAACAATCAGCCCCAGCATTTT
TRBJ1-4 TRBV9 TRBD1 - CASSEGTGRLEKLFF TGTGCCAGCAGCGAGGGGACAGGGCGATTGGAAAAACTGTTTTTT
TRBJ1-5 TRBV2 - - CASSEGSFFGQPQHF TGTGCCAGCAGTGAAGGGTCCTTTTTTGGTCAGCCCCAGCATTTT
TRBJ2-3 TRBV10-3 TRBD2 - CAISESKGLAGSDTQYF TGTGCCATCAGTGAGTCTAAGGGACTAGCGGGTTCAGATACGCAGTATTTT